Listed below are T cell receptor beta chains from one sample, sequenced in a study of human T cells and chemical hapten exposure. TCRdb reprocessed the RACE reads via MiXCR and lists one record per CDR3 protein. This table holds about 82,000 distinct CDR3 sequences, 10% to 15% found once. The sequencing used whole blood, collected in connection with sensitization to the hapten diphenylcyclopropenone (DPC). These receptors were taken from a woman in her 50s with alopecia areata. Some clones in this sample may be carry-over from other donors' samples. Both conserved end residues are part of each CDR3. The D gene is left open where the match is weak. Only some rows state a clone size, as once, few, many or a class for expanded clones.

abundance	v_gene	j_gene	d_gene	CDR3aa	CDR3nt
many	TRBV10-2	TRBJ2-4	TRBD2	CASSGTSGIQYF	TGCGCCAGCAGTGGGACTAGCGGCATTCAGTACTTC
many	TRBV20-1	TRBJ2-5	TRBD1	CSAPDRAGETQYF	TGCAGTGCACCCGACAGGGCCGGAGAGACCCAGTACTTC
few	TRBV11-2	TRBJ2-7	.	CASSLGRVSGSYEQYF	TGTGCCAGCAGCTTAGGACGAGTTTCTGGATCCTACGAGCAGTACTTC
many	TRBV19	TRBJ1-2	TRBD1	CASSIFPDRANGYTF	TGTGCCAGTAGTATCTTTCCGGACAGGGCCAATGGCTACACCTTC
many	TRBV20-1	TRBJ2-3	.	CSARVGRLKPSGTDTQYF	TGCAGTGCTAGAGTGGGGAGATTGAAACCCTCTGGCACAGATACGCAGTATTTT
few	TRBV20-1	TRBJ1-6	.	CSAGQNYNSPLHF	TGCAGTGCCGGACAGAATTATAATTCACCCCTCCACTTT
.	TRBV5-1	TRBJ2-2	TRBD2	CASSYGTSGRANTGELFF	TGCGCCAGCAGCTACGGGACTAGCGGGAGGGCGAACACCGGGGAGCTGTTTTTT
few	TRBV5-8	TRBJ2-1	TRBD1	CASSTGDTLGVF	TGTGCCAGCAGCACAGGGGACACTCTGGGGGTCTTC
few	TRBV20-1	TRBJ2-7	TRBD2	CSPNYWGLAGSYEQYF	TGCAGTCCAAATTATTGGGGGCTAGCGGGATCCTACGAGCAGTACTTC
once	TRBV2	TRBJ2-3	.	CASSEEFTDTQYF	TGTGCCAGCAGTGAAGAATTCACAGATACGCAGTATTTT
.	TRBV25-1	TRBJ1-2	TRBD1	CASSGQGLVYGYTF	TGTGCCAGCAGTGGACAGGGTTTAGTCTATGGCTACACCTTC
.	TRBV5-1	TRBJ1-5	.	CASSLDGTNQPQHF	TGCGCCAGCAGCTTGGACGGAACGAATCAGCCCCAGCATTTT
few	TRBV20-1	TRBJ2-3	.	CSAKRDSRADTQYF	TGCAGTGCTAAGCGGGACAGCCGAGCAGATACGCAGTATTTT
.	TRBV20-1	TRBJ2-1	TRBD2	CSATGLAGTLSYNEQFF	TGCAGTGCTACTGGACTAGCGGGGACCCTCTCCTACAATGAGCAGTTCTTC
.	TRBV18	TRBJ1-5	.	CASSPEGVAQHF	TGTGCCAGCTCCCCCGAGGGGGTGGCCCAGCATTTT
few	TRBV7-9	TRBJ2-7	.	CASSSAGTYEQYF	TGTGCCAGCAGCTCGGCGGGTACCTACGAGCAGTACTTC
many	TRBV20-1	TRBJ1-5	TRBD1	CSARGWTGGLQPQHF	TGCAGTGCTAGAGGTTGGACAGGGGGCCTTCAGCCCCAGCATTTT
.	TRBV5-6	TRBJ2-7	.	CVSSLADYEQYF	TGTGTCAGCAGCTTGGCGGACTACGAGCAGTACTTC
.	TRBV7-2	TRBJ2-2	TRBD1	CASSLQGAGELFF	TGTGCCAGCAGCTTACAGGGGGCCGGGGAGCTGTTTTTT
.	TRBV20-1	TRBJ2-1	.	CSEGGPSYNEQFF	TGCAGTGAGGGGGGGCCGAGCTACAATGAGCAGTTCTTC
.	TRBV29-1	TRBJ1-2	.	CSVERGSGGYTF	TGCAGCGTTGAGCGGGGGTCGGGCGGCTACACCTTC
many	TRBV12-3/TRBV12-4	TRBJ1-6	.	CASSDPNISPLHF	TGTGCCAGCAGCGACCCGAACATTTCACCCCTCCACTTT
many	TRBV5-1	TRBJ2-7	.	CASSRGYEQYF	TGCGCCAGCAGCAGGGGGTACGAGCAGTACTTC
few	TRBV29-1	TRBJ1-3	TRBD1	CSVVQGGPGNTIYF	TGCAGCGTTGTACAGGGGGGACCTGGAAACACCATATATTTT
few	TRBV9	TRBJ2-3	.	CASSVGVGAFTDTQYF	TGTGCCAGCAGCGTAGGGGTGGGCGCCTTCACAGATACGCAGTATTTT
few	TRBV20-1	TRBJ2-5	.	CSAAADTWYQETQYF	TGCAGTGCCGCGGCGGACACTTGGTACCAAGAGACCCAGTACTTC
many	TRBV29-1	TRBJ2-2	.	CSVGGTGELFF	TGCAGCGTTGGTGGCACCGGGGAGCTGTTTTTT
many	TRBV6-2/TRBV6-3	TRBJ2-2	TRBD2	CASSYEAGGPNTGELFF	TGTGCCAGCAGTTACGAGGCGGGAGGGCCTAACACCGGGGAGCTGTTTTTT
many	TRBV5-6	TRBJ1-1	.	CASSLVVGNTEAFF	TGTGCCAGCAGCTTGGTTGTAGGGAACACTGAAGCTTTCTTT
.	TRBV5-1	TRBJ2-7	.	CASSLGGSGPHEQYF	TGCGCCAGCAGCTTGGGCGGGTCGGGGCCCCACGAGCAGTACTTC
many	TRBV11-2	TRBJ1-6	TRBD1	CASSLTGTANSPLHF	TGTGCCAGCAGCTTAACCGGGACAGCAAATTCACCCCTCCACTTT
few	TRBV11-2	TRBJ2-3	TRBD2	CASSSFGGLSTDTQYF	TGTGCCAGCAGCTCCTTCGGGGGACTAAGTACAGATACGCAGTATTTT
.	TRBV2	TRBJ2-7	.	CASEQNRFGSYEQYF	TGTGCCAGCGAACAAAACAGGTTCGGGTCCTACGAGCAGTACTTC
many	TRBV3-1	TRBJ2-5	.	CASRLDYQETQYF	TGTGCCAGCAGACTGGACTATCAAGAGACCCAGTACTTC
many	TRBV7-6	TRBJ2-5	.	CASSLAGGQETQYF	TGTGCCAGCAGCTTAGCAGGGGGCCAAGAGACCCAGTACTTC
many	TRBV7-9	TRBJ2-7	.	CASRDGAAYEQYF	TGTGCCAGCAGGGACGGGGCAGCCTACGAGCAGTACTTC
many	TRBV11-2	TRBJ2-5	.	CASSPFGGALETQYF	TGTGCCAGCAGCCCATTCGGAGGGGCACTAGAGACCCAGTACTTC
many	TRBV11-2	TRBJ2-2	TRBD1	CASTNRGTGGTGELFF	TGTGCCAGCACCAACCGGGGGACAGGGGGCACCGGGGAGCTGTTTTTT
few	TRBV20-1	TRBJ2-5	.	CSARDINSAGGWTQYF	TGCAGTGCTAGAGATATTAATTCAGCGGGCGGATGGACCCAGTACTTC
.	TRBV5-1	TRBJ1-1	.	CASSTPGHFEAFF	TGCGCCAGCAGCACGCCTGGACACTTTGAAGCTTTCTTT
.	TRBV10-2	TRBJ2-7	.	CASSDSGEDEQYF	TGCGCCAGCAGTGATAGCGGTGAAGACGAGCAGTACTTC
many	TRBV11-2	TRBJ2-3	.	CASSSNTGLNTQYF	TGTGCCAGCAGTTCAAATACAGGGTTAAATACGCAGTATTTT
few	TRBV6-1	TRBJ1-2	.	CASRTDYGYTF	TGTGCCAGCCGGACGGACTATGGCTACACCTTC
.	TRBV29-1	TRBJ1-1	TRBD1	CSVPGQGRAFF	TGCAGCGTCCCAGGACAGGGCCGAGCTTTCTTT
.	TRBV2	TRBJ1-4	.	CASTPEIWEKLFF	TGTGCCAGCACCCCGGAGATATGGGAAAAACTGTTTTTT
few	TRBV5-1	TRBJ1-1	TRBD1	CASSLDREAFF	TGCGCCAGCAGCCTGGACAGGGAAGCTTTCTTT
few	TRBV29-1	TRBJ2-2	TRBD1	CSVGQGRSGELFF	TGCAGCGTTGGACAGGGCCGGTCCGGGGAGCTGTTTTTT
few	TRBV11-1	TRBJ2-2	TRBD1	CASSSGQAADTGELFF	TGTGCCAGCAGCTCCGGACAGGCCGCGGACACCGGGGAGCTGTTTTTT
many	TRBV5-1	TRBJ2-3	.	CASSPLSTRDGPDTQYF	TGCGCCAGCAGCCCACTCTCCACCAGGGATGGACCAGATACGCAGTATTTT
.	TRBV7-9	TRBJ1-4	.	CASSFLGGNEKLFF	TGTGCCAGCAGCTTTCTTGGCGGGAATGAAAAACTGTTTTTT
many	TRBV7-6	TRBJ2-2	TRBD2	CASSNRLAANTGELFF	TGTGCCAGCAGCAATCGACTAGCGGCTAACACCGGGGAGCTGTTTTTT
few	TRBV27	TRBJ1-5	.	CASSLRDNQPQHF	TGTGCCAGCAGTTTGCGGGACAATCAGCCCCAGCATTTT
many	TRBV18	TRBJ2-1	.	CASSPPPREPPYNEQFF	TGTGCCAGCTCACCACCTCCCAGGGAACCTCCTTACAATGAGCAGTTCTTC
many	TRBV5-6	TRBJ2-7	.	CASSLLNYAYEQYF	TGTGCCAGCAGCTTGTTGAATTACGCCTACGAGCAGTACTTC